This T cell receptor (beta chain) is from a study of prognosis after radiotherapy for stage I lung cancer. Two-round multiplex PCR amplified TCR beta CDR3 from genomic DNA. Specific primers for each TRBV and TRBJ gene were what first-round PCR used. Via MiXCR, TCRdb re-called the multiplex PCR reads, giving one row per CDR3 protein. The sample records about 22,000 distinct CDR3 sequences, about 40% being singletons. CDR1 is KGHDR, CDR2 SFDVKD, per germline. This CDR3 is 13 amino acids long. Trimming shortened V by 5 bases and J by 3 bases, and 10 bases separated the two germline ends. The sample holds many counts of this clonotype.

The specimen comprised PBMCs, sampled before or after stereotactic body radiation therapy (not recorded which). V and J are TRBV24-1 and TRBJ2-7, with D possibly matching TRBD2 (5 bases). This sequence originates from a donor aged 50 or older with non-small cell lung cancer. The CDR3 DNA reads TGTGCCACCAGTGGACCGGCGGGCTACGAGCAGTACTTC. As protein: CATSGPAGYEQYF.